These 17 T cell receptor beta chains were all obtained from the same sample, sequenced in a study of cytotoxic CD8 clonotypes in ibrutinib-treated CLL. Assay: immunoSEQ multiplex PCR; the TCRdb copy retains only in-frame clones and omits some. The sample lists over 6,500 clones, less than 75% seen once, with approximately 25% in the top ten. The sample consisted of PBMCs, taken before ibrutinib treatment. The receptors derive from a human donor with chronic lymphocytic leukemia.

Only a few counts were recorded for this clone. The chain employs TRBV28 and TRBJ2-3; D is ambiguous. V dropped 7 bases and J dropped 4 bases, with 12 bases sitting between them. Germline-derived CDR1 and CDR2 are MDHEN and SYDVKM. The CDR3 has 13 residues. CDR3 DNA sequence: TGTGCCAGCACTTACCCCGGTGCAGATACGCAGTATTTT. The encoded protein is CASTYPGADTQYF.

The genes are TRBV29-1 and TRBJ2-5, with 9 bases aligning to TRBD1. The V gene's germline CDR1 is SQVTM and CDR2 ANQGSEA. The CDR3 spans 15 residues. V shed 7 bases, J shed 4 bases, and the junction held 13 bases outside the gene matches. This CDR3 reads CSAQLGQGSSETQYF. In DNA, the CDR3 is TGCAGCGCCCAATTGGGACAGGGATCATCAGAGACCCAGTACTTC.

The chain couples TRBV19 to TRBJ1-5; tentatively, D is TRBD1 (6 bases). V dropped 2 bases and J dropped 3 bases, with 11 bases sitting between them. The germline gives CDR1 LNHDA, CDR2 SQIVND (reference sequence). This CDR3 is built from 15 residues. The DNA for the CDR3 is TGTGCCAGTAGTATAAAGGACAGACCCAATCAGCCCCAGCATTTT. Its translation: CASSIKDRPNQPQHF.

By sample fraction, this clone is large. The chain links TRBV6-6 to TRBJ2-7; 8 nucleotides align to TRBD2. V was clipped by 5 bases and J by 7 bases; unmatched bases: 16. The germline CDR1 and CDR2 sequences are MNHNY and SVGAGI (reference sequence). The CDR3 covers 16 residues. The CDR3 reads CASSPAGGRSLGEQYF. CDR3 in DNA: TGTGCCAGCAGTCCCGCTGGCGGGAGGTCTCTTGGAGAGCAGTACTTC.

The rearrangement uses TRBV4-1 and TRBJ1-2; 7 bases are shared with TRBD1. The CDR3 length is 15 residues. Germline V lookup: CDR1 MGHRA, CDR2 YSYEKL. Trimming took 1 base from V and 4 from J; bases not matched to a gene: 6. CDR3 region: CASSQAGGGSYGYTF. DNA of the CDR3: TGCGCCAGCAGCCAAGCAGGAGGGGGCAGCTATGGCTACACCTTC.

This chain joins TRBV6-4 and TRBJ2-1, with no clear D. Trimming took 6 bases from V and 6 from J, leaving 9 bases between them. The CDR3 consists of 12 residues. The germline CDR1 and CDR2 sequences are MRHNA and SNTAGT. The CDR3 coding sequence is TGTGCCAGCAGGACCCTCAGCAATGAGCAGTTCTTC. It encodes CASRTLSNEQFF.

The chain joins TRBV6-5 to TRBJ2-5; 11 nucleotides align to TRBD2. V lost 6 bases and J lost 5; bases outside the gene matches: 5. Germline-derived CDR1 and CDR2 are MNHEY and SVGAGI. The CDR3 spans 14 residues. In DNA, the CDR3 is TGTGCCAGCAGGACAGGACTAGCGGGCGAGACCCAGTACTTC. Its protein is CASRTGLAGETQYF.

The CDR3 spells CASSLWDSPRADTQYF. CDR3 in DNA: TGTGCCAGCAGCCTCTGGGACTCTCCAAGGGCAGATACGCAGTATTTT. The chain is built from TRBV11-3 and TRBJ2-3; perhaps TRBD2 as D (6 bases). Trimming shortened V by 5 bases and J by 4 bases, and 19 bases separated the two germline ends. CDR1 and CDR2 from the germline V gene are SGHNT and YENEEA. The CDR3 sequence is 16 residues long.

The CDR3 DNA follows: TGTGCCAGCAAATACTTTCTGTCTAACTATGGCTACACCTTC. Encoded protein: CASKYFLSNYGYTF. The V and J genes are TRBV28 and TRBJ1-2; unclear D gene. Germline CDR1 and CDR2: MDHEN and SYDVKM. The CDR3 contains 14 residues. The V end was cut by 7 bases, the J end by 0 bases, with 12 bases between.

The chain joins TRBV4-2 to TRBJ2-3; D is unclear. Germline V gives CDR1 LGHNA, CDR2 YNFKEQ. The CDR3 has 15 residues. V lost 2 bases and J 6 bases, leaving 15 bases between the germline ends. The CDR3 DNA follows: TGTGCCAGCAGCCAATTAGCTTCTACGGGCGATACGCAGTATTTT. It translates to CASSQLASTGDTQYF.

The chain employs TRBV12-5 and TRBJ1-1; maybe TRBD1 (5 bases). Germline values: CDR1 LGHNT, CDR2 FRNRAP. CDR3 length: 14 residues. The germline V and J ends were trimmed by 0 bases and 3 bases, with 8 bases remaining between them. CDR3 DNA sequence: TGTGCTAGTGGTTTGGTAAGAGGGGACACTGAAGCTTTCTTT. Its translation is CASGLVRGDTEAFF.

The chain recombines TRBV5-1 with TRBJ2-5; 9 nucleotides line up with TRBD2. V was clipped by 0 bases and J by 1 base; unmatched bases: 4. The germline CDR1 and CDR2 sequences are SGHRS and YFSETQ. This CDR3 contains 16 residues. Here the CDR3 DNA reads TGCGCCAGCAGCTTGGCGGGCGGGGGGGTCCAAGAGACCCAGTACTTC. Protein product: CASSLAGGGVQETQYF.

CDR3 protein: CSESGLNTEAFF. The CDR3 nucleotides are TGCAGCGAATCGGGACTAAACACTGAAGCTTTCTTT. The gene calls are TRBV29-1 and TRBJ1-1, with a weak D call TRBD1 (5 bases). Germline V CDR1 and CDR2: SQVTM, ANQGSEA. Trimming removed 7 bases at V and 2 bases at J, with 11 bases between. The CDR3 spans 12 residues.

The chain uses TRBV5-1 and TRBJ2-3, with unresolved D. Germline CDR1 reads SGHRS; CDR2 reads YFSETQ. V lost 0 bases and J 10 bases, leaving 12 bases between the germline ends. This CDR3 is 13 amino acids long. CDR3 amino acids: CASSLVADSPQYF. CDR3 in DNA: TGCGCCAGCAGCTTGGTCGCGGATAGTCCGCAGTATTTT.

The gene calls are TRBV4-2 and TRBJ1-1; a weak D match, TRBD1 (6 bases). The CDR3 length is 16 residues. CDR1 is LGHNA and CDR2 is YNFKEQ in the germline V gene. The germline V and J ends were trimmed by 0 bases and 4 bases, with 15 bases remaining between them. The chain's CDR3 is CASSQDASGVGTEAFF. The CDR3 DNA is TGTGCCAGCAGCCAAGATGCGTCAGGGGTGGGCACTGAAGCTTTCTTT.

The chain uses TRBV19 and TRBJ1-2; D remains ambiguous. Trimming cost V 3 bases and J 4 bases, with 6 bases left between them. This CDR3 comprises 12 residues. The germline CDR1 and CDR2 sequences are LNHDA and SQIVND (reference sequence). The CDR3 DNA sequence: TGTGCCAGTAGTATTAGAGGCTATGGCTACACCTTC. Translating gives CASSIRGYGYTF. The whole variable domain, filled in from reference TRBV19 and TRBJ1-2, reads DGGITQSPKYLFRKEGQNVTLSCEQNLNHDAMYWYRQDPGQGLRLIYYSQIVNDFQKGDIAEGYSVSREKKESFPLTVTSAQKNPTAFYLCASSIRGYGYTFGSGTRLTVV.

This sequence joins TRBV5-1 and TRBJ2-3, with D perhaps assigned TRBD1 or TRBD2 (5 bases each). Deletions cut 3 bases from V and 0 bases from J, with 11 bases between. The CDR3 sequence is 15 residues long. Germline CDR1 and CDR2: SGHRS and YFSETQ. CDR3 sequence reads: CASSWDGMSTDTQYF. The CDR3 region has the DNA TGCGCCAGCAGCTGGGACGGGATGAGCACAGATACGCAGTATTTT.